Detailed here is one T cell receptor (beta chain). The antigen remains undetermined. CDR1 SQVTM and CDR2 ANQGSEA come from the germline V gene. This CDR3 spans 12 amino acids. The J segment lost 5 bases and the V segment lost 7 bases, leaving 7 bases of the junction unmatched. The PCR contained 60 Vbeta and 13 Jbeta primers. Only in-frame clones appear in the TCRdb table, and some are missing; sequencing was by immunoSEQ multiplex PCR. The sample shows 85,000 to 100,000 clones, roughly 76% of them seen only once. This sample was taken from a study of cytomegalovirus exposure and HLA in healthy donors. Study conclusions and caveats: For most subjects, TCR beta sequences were reported to predict HLA-A and HLA-B alleles with accuracy.

Nobody wrote down the CMV serostatus of this donor. The receptor was isolated from a human donor in good health. The sample was PBMCs. V usage is TRBV29-1 and J usage is TRBJ2-5; 7 bases match TRBD2. The CDR3 bases are TGCAGCGCTGGGGGGGGGAAGGAGACCCAGTACTTC. Residues: CSAGGGKETQYF.